These T cell receptor beta chains were read from a single sample in a study of graft-versus-host responses after intestinal transplantation. These receptors have no identified antigens. The data were produced by immunoSEQ multiplex PCR, yet TCRdb's version contains in-frame clones alone and is incomplete. This sample has about 100,000 clones, with roughly nine tenths found just once. This sample comprised unstimulated CD4+ T cells sorted from spleen or lymph node cells, obtained before transplant. The receptors were sampled from a human donor who was the organ donor for an intestinal transplant. Both conserved end residues are part of each CDR3. A D gene is named only where the DNA matches it firmly. Clone size is shown for a subset of rows, as once, few, many or a class of expanded clone.

TRBV9	NA	once	TRBJ1-2	TGTGCCAGCAGTCCCCCGCAGGGCTATGGCTACACCTTC	CASSPPQGYGYTF
TRBV6-5	TRBD1	NA	TRBJ2-7	TGTGCCAGCAGTCCCTCCCGGACAGGGGCCTACGAGCAGTACTTC	CASSPSRTGAYEQYF
TRBV9	TRBD1	NA	TRBJ1-5	TGTGCCAGCAGCCGCCCGGGACAGGGGATGCAGCCCCAGCATTTT	CASSRPGQGMQPQHF
TRBV30	NA	NA	TRBJ1-6	TGTGCCTGGAGTAGCCGGGGCTCCTATAATTCACCCCTCCACTTT	CAWSSRGSYNSPLHF
TRBV6-1	NA	NA	TRBJ2-6	TGTGCCAGCAGTCCCCAGGGGCCCGGGGCCAACGTCCTGACTTTC	CASSPQGPGANVLTF
TRBV29-1	NA	NA	TRBJ1-5	TGCAGCCCCCCAGCCGCGTCTTTCGAACCCCAGCATTTT	CSPPAASFEPQHF
TRBV2	NA	NA	TRBJ1-4	TGTGCCACAGGACAGCCGGGGGTAGGTGAAAAACTGTTTTTT	CATGQPGVGEKLFF
TRBV5-4	TRBD2	NA	TRBJ2-1	TGTGCCAGCAGCTTGATAGGGTCGGGACTAGTAAACAATGAGCAGTTCTTC	CASSLIGSGLVNNEQFF
TRBV5-1	NA	few	TRBJ1-1	TGCGCCAGCAGCTACCGCGGGGGGGAAGCTTTCTTT	CASSYRGGEAFF
TRBV14	TRBD2	NA	TRBJ2-7	TGTGCCAGCAGCCTCCGGACTAGTGGTCGTCTCGAGCAGTACTTC	CASSLRTSGRLEQYF
TRBV4-2	NA	NA	TRBJ2-7	TGTGCCAGCAGCCAATCAAGGGCACTAGGCGAGCAGTACTTC	CASSQSRALGEQYF
TRBV29-1	NA	NA	TRBJ2-7	TGCAGCGTTGAAGAACAAAGGGGGAAGGCCAAGACCTACGAGCAGTACTTC	CSVEEQRGKAKTYEQYF
TRBV5-1	TRBD2	NA	TRBJ2-3	TGCGCCAGCAGCTTGGTTAGCGGGGGGGCAGATACGCAGTATTTT	CASSLVSGGADTQYF
TRBV7-9	NA	once	TRBJ2-3	TGTGCCAGCAGCTCTCGACAGGTCCTCACAGATACGCAGTATTTT	CASSSRQVLTDTQYF